The 8 T cell receptor beta chains presented below share a single source sample, sequenced in a study of blood T cell repertoires in COVID-19. Measured with immunoSEQ multiplex PCR; TCRdb has only the in-frame clones, and not every one. Among 200,000 or so clones listed, less than 90% were seen once. Material for sequencing was peripheral blood. These receptors all stem from an older woman with acute or convalescent COVID-19.

The chain has TRBV6-5 and TRBJ1-4; 7 nucleotides align to TRBD1. The CDR3 totals 13 residues. Per the germline V gene, CDR1 is MNHEY and CDR2 is SVGAGI. With V trimmed by 8 bases and J by 8 bases, 8 bases remained unmatched. The DNA of the CDR3 is TGTGCCAGCTCCGACAGGGCGGCGGAAAAACTGTTTTTT. This codes for CASSDRAAEKLFF.

The chain employs TRBV19 and TRBJ1-6; the match to TRBD1 covers 7 bases. The CDR3 contains 13 residues. J gave up 8 bases and V 9 bases, and 7 bases lay outside the gene matches. The germline V gene has CDR1 LNHDA and CDR2 SQIVND (reference sequence). This CDR3 is CASAGTEHSPLHF. As DNA, the CDR3 is TGTGCCAGCGCCGGGACAGAGCATTCACCCCTCCACTTT.

This chain connects TRBV7-9 to TRBJ1-4; 7 bases line up with TRBD1. This CDR3 has 14 residues. V lost 5 bases to trimming and J lost 4 bases; unmatched junction nucleotides: 4. Germline V lookup: CDR1 SEHNR, CDR2 FQNEAQ (reference sequence). The CDR3 nucleotides are TGTGCCAGCAGCCCTGGACAGGTTAATGAAAAACTGTTTTTT. It specifies CASSPGQVNEKLFF.

The chain links TRBV5-4 to TRBJ1-6; D is perhaps TRBD1 (6 bases). This CDR3 comprises 13 residues. Germline CDR1 reads SGHNT; CDR2 reads YYREEE (reference sequence). With 7 bases removed from V and 7 bases from J, the gap between germline ends came to 12 bases. DNA of the CDR3: TGTGCCAGCCAGACAGGTCCGAATTCACCCCTCCACTTT. It yields the protein CASQTGPNSPLHF. The full variable domain, rest sourced from reference TRBV5-4 and TRBJ1-6, is ETGVTQSPTHLIKTRGQQVTLRCSSQSGHNTVSWYQQALGQGPQFIFQYYREEENGRGNFPPRFSGLQFPNYSSELNVNALELDDSALYLCASQTGPNSPLHFGNGTRLTVT.

The chain links TRBV19 to TRBJ1-1; D is perhaps TRBD1 (5 bases). CDR1 is LNHDA and CDR2 is SQIVND in the germline V gene (reference sequence). The CDR3 is 14 amino acids. The V and J ends lost 7 bases and 0 bases respectively, with 12 bases between them. CDR3 coding DNA: TGTGCCAGTACCCGGGGGGGGGTGAACACTGAAGCTTTCTTT. This gives the protein CASTRGGVNTEAFF.

The chain is built from TRBV6-2 or TRBV6-3 and TRBJ2-7; tentative D call: TRBD1 (9 bases). From germline, CDR1 is MNHEY and CDR2 SVGEGT. The V gene lost 6 bases and the J gene lost 5 bases, with 20 bases spanning the gap. The CDR3 totals 15 residues. For the CDR3, the DNA is TGTGCCAGCAGCCGGGAGGGGACAGGGAACAACGAGCAGTACTTC. Translation gives CASSREGTGNNEQYF.

The J gene is TRBJ2-7, the V gene TRBV18, with D possibly matching TRBD2 (6 bases). V shed 2 bases and J shed 3 bases, with 14 bases lying between them. CDR1 is KGHSH, CDR2 LQKENI, per germline. The CDR3 has 15 amino acids. The DNA of the CDR3 is TGTGCCAGCTCACCAGGGGGGACCAAGGGCTACGAGCAGTACTTC. The encoded protein is CASSPGGTKGYEQYF.

CDR3 bases: TGTGCCAGCAGCTTAGCCACAGGGGGCGAGTATAGCAATCAGCCCCAGCATTTT. Protein sequence: CASSLATGGEYSNQPQHF. This rearrangement joins TRBV5-6 to TRBJ1-5, with 9 bases aligning to TRBD1. Germline CDR1 SGHDT, CDR2 YYEEEE. V trimming: 2 bases; J trimming: 0 bases; junction bases outside the gene matches: 9. This CDR3 spans 18 amino acids. The variable domain in full, with the rest retrieved from reference TRBV5-6 and TRBJ1-5, is DAGVTQSPTHLIKTRGQQVTLRCSPKSGHDTVSWYQQALGQGPQFIFQYYEEEERQRGNFPDRFSGHQFPNYSSELNVNALLLGDSALYLCASSLATGGEYSNQPQHFGDGTRLSIL.